Listed here are 5 T cell receptor beta chains from one sample, sequenced in a study of T cell responses to AZD1222 COVID-19 vaccine (dated by TCRdb to 2020 to 2022). The sample's time point, from its label and the paper: baseline before first vaccination. Library method: the immunoSEQ multiplex PCR assay. TCRdb obtained this table from immuneACCESS and retained in-frame rearrangements with V and J assigned. These tables miss some clones; where compared with another copy, unresolved V genes account for less than half of the shortfall, and the remainder is unexplained. For this sample the table gives roughly 70,000 clones, of which 85% were detected only once. Roughly 22% of the sample is taken by the ten largest. The material sequenced was peripheral blood, taken on day 0 of AZD1222 vaccination. These TCRs come from an adult in good health.

The gene calls are TRBV3-1 (or the pseudogene TRBV3-2) and TRBJ1-3, with 7 bases aligning to TRBD1. The V segment lost 4 bases and the J segment 5 bases; nucleotides outside the gene matches: 5. In germline, CDR1 is LGHDT, CDR2 YNNKEL (reference sequence). The CDR3 totals 14 residues. The CDR3 reads CASSPGTVRNTIYF. CDR3 DNA: TGTGCCAGCAGCCCAGGGACAGTCCGAAACACCATATATTTT.

V is TRBV28 and J is TRBJ1-5; D is perhaps TRBD1 (6 bases). V was trimmed by 10 bases and J by 1 base, leaving 14 bases between them. The CDR3 is 14 amino acids. Looked up from germline, CDR1 is MDHEN and CDR2 is SYDVKM. The CDR3 nucleotides read TGTGCCACACCGGGACAACACAGCAATCAGCCCCAGCATTTT. It codes for CATPGQHSNQPQHF.

This sequence joins TRBV5-8 and TRBJ1-2; 9 nucleotides align to TRBD1. Germline lookup yields CDR1 SGHTS and CDR2 YDEGEE. The CDR3 has 14 residues. The trim removed 6 bases at V and 5 bases at J, leaving 8 bases unmatched. The CDR3 DNA follows: TGTGCCAGCACGGGACAGGGCCCTATGTATGGCTACACCTTC. It yields the protein CASTGQGPMYGYTF.

This chain connects TRBV19 to TRBJ1-2, with D possibly being TRBD1 (5 bases). CDR3 size: 15 residues. Trimming shortened V by 3 bases and J by 4 bases, and 15 bases separated the two germline ends. In germline, CDR1 is LNHDA, CDR2 SQIVND (reference sequence). The CDR3 nucleotides are TGTGCCAGTAGTATCAGAGGGGCAGTCATCTATGGCTACACCTTC. Its protein product is CASSIRGAVIYGYTF.

This clone was observed a few times. V gene TRBV11-2 combines with J gene TRBJ1-1, with a tentative D call TRBD1 (5 bases). Trimming left V 3 bases short and J 4 bases short, with 12 bases between. The CDR3 extends over 14 amino acids. CDR1 is SGHAT and CDR2 is FQNNGV in the germline V gene. The DNA of the CDR3 is TGTGCCAGCAGCTTGTCCAGGGTGGTCACTGAAGCTTTCTTT. It yields the protein CASSLSRVVTEAFF.